Shown below are 8 T cell receptor beta chains from a single sample sequenced in a study of blood T cells in healthy people across ages. The second PCR ran 7 to 11 cycles with a sample-barcoded 5' primer and J-beta primers. In TCRdb, the 5' RACE reads were re-called with MiXCR into one record per CDR3 protein. The table lists about 900,000 distinct CDR3 sequences, 55% to 65% of them singletons. Source material: blood. Every receptor here comes from a man younger than 40 in good health.

J is TRBJ2-7 and V is TRBV7-2; maybe TRBD2 (6 bases). The CDR3 is made up of 14 amino acids. From germline, CDR1 is SGHTA and CDR2 FQGNSA. V was pared by 5 bases and J by 0 bases, with 11 bases between. The CDR3 sequence is CASSDTSYSYEQYF. The CDR3 nucleotides are TGTGCCAGCAGCGACACTAGCTACTCCTACGAGCAGTACTTC.

The genes are TRBV20-1 and TRBJ2-6; D may match TRBD1 or TRBD2 (5 bases each). Trimming left V 5 bases short and J 9 bases short, with 23 bases between. The germline gives CDR1 DFQATT, CDR2 SNEGSKA (reference sequence). The CDR3 is 16 amino acids. The CDR3 sequence is CSAWPGPAVRGNVLTF. CDR3 DNA sequence: TGCAGTGCTTGGCCGGGACCCGCTGTGAGGGGCAACGTCCTGACTTTC.

The chain has TRBV9 and TRBJ2-2, with a possible D match to TRBD1 (6 bases). Trimming removed 3 bases from V and 0 bases from J, with 12 bases in between. The CDR3 has 16 residues. CDR1 is SGDLS and CDR2 is YYNGEE in the germline V gene. The CDR3 sequence is CASSARDNTNTGELFF. CDR3 bases: TGTGCCAGCAGCGCCCGGGACAATACGAACACCGGGGAGCTGTTTTTT.

This clonotype was observed a handful of times. The rearrangement links TRBV18 to TRBJ1-2; no definite D call. The V gene lost 3 bases and the J gene lost 5 bases, with 7 bases spanning the gap. In germline, CDR1 is KGHSH, CDR2 LQKENI. This CDR3 has 12 residues. The CDR3, as DNA: TGTGCCAGCTCACCGGACGGTTATGGCTACACCTTC. Translated: CASSPDGYGYTF.

The genes are TRBV7-2 and TRBJ2-5, with D perhaps matching TRBD2 (5 bases). CDR3 length equals 13 residues. CDR1 SGHTA and CDR2 FQGNSA come from the germline V gene. Trimming removed 4 bases at V and 5 bases at J, with 11 bases between. The chain's CDR3 is CASSSRPGETQYF. In DNA form, the CDR3 reads TGTGCCAGCAGCTCGCGACCGGGGGAGACCCAGTACTTC.

A word on this clonotype: The junction does not match germline at one end; this may be a read error. This chain joins TRBV6-5 and TRBJ2-4; unclear D gene. The DNA end lines up better with TRBJ2-7; the J call may be wrong. Germline CDR1 and CDR2: MNHEY and SVGAGI. The CDR3 consists of 12 residues. In DNA, the CDR3 is TGTGCCAGCGGTTACGGTAGAAGCGAGCAGTACTTC. Amino acid sequence: CASGYGRSEQYF.

The chain is built from TRBV6-2 or TRBV6-3 and TRBJ1-5; D might be TRBD1 (5 bases). V lost 5 bases and J lost 7, with 21 bases in between. The CDR3 runs 16 residues. The germline V gene encodes CDR1 MNHEY and CDR2 SVGEGT. Written as DNA, the CDR3 is TGTGCCAGCAGTACCGGGACGGCCTTGGGTCGGCAGCCCCAGCATTTT. Residues: CASSTGTALGRQPQHF.

The chain links TRBV7-2 to TRBJ2-7, with a tentative D call TRBD2 (6 bases). The germline CDR1 and CDR2 sequences are SGHTA and FQGNSA. Trimming cost V 3 bases and J 3 bases, with 12 bases left between them. The CDR3 sequence is 14 residues long. The chain's CDR3 is CASSLGVEGYEQYF. In DNA, the CDR3 is TGTGCCAGCAGCTTGGGGGTGGAGGGCTACGAGCAGTACTTC.